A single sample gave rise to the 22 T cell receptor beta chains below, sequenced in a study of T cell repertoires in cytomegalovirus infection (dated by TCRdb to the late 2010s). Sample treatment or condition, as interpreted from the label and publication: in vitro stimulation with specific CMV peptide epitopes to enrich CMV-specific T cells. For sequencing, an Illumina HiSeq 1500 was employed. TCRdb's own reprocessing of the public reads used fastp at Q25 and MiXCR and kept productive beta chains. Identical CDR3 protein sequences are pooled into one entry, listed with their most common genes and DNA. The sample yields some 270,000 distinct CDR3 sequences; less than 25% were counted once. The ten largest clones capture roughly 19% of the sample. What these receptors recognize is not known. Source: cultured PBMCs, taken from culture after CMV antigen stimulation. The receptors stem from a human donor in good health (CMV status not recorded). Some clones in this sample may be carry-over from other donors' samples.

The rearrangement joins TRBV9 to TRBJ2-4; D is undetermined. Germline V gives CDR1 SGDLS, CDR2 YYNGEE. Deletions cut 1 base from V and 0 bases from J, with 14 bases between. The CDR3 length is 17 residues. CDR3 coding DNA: TGTGCCAGCAGCGTAACCCTATGGAGACTAGCCAAAAACATTCAGTACTTC. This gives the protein CASSVTLWRLAKNIQYF.

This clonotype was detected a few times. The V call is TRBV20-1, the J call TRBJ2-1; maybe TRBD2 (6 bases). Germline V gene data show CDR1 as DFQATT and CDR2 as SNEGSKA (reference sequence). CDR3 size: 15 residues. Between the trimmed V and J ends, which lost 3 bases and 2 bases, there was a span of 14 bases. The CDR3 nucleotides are TGCAGTGCTAGTACTTCCCCGGGGGCCTACAATGAGCAGTTCTTC. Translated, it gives CSASTSPGAYNEQFF.

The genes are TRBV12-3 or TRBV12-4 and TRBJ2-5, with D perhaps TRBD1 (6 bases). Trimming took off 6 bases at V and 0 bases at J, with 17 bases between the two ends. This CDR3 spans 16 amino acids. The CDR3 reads CASRMTGALNQETQYF. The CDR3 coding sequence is TGTGCCAGCAGAATGACAGGCGCGTTAAACCAAGAGACCCAGTACTTC.

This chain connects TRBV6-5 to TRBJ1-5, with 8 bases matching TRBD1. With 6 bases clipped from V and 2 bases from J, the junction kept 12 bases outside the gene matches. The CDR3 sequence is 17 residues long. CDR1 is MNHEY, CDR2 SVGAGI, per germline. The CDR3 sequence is CASSKDRGPGRNQPQHF. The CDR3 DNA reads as TGTGCCAGCAGCAAAGACAGGGGCCCAGGACGCAATCAGCCCCAGCATTTT.

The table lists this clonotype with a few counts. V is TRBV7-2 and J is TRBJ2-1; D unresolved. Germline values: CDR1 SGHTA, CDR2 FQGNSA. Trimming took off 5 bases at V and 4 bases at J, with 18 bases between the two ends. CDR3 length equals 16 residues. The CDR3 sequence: CASSGRFSDPYNEQFF. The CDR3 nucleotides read TGTGCCAGCAGCGGGCGTTTCTCCGATCCATACAATGAGCAGTTCTTC.

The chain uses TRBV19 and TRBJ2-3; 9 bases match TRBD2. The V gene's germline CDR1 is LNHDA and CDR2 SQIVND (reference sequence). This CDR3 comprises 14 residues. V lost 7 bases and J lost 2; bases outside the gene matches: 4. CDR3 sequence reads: CASTAGGHTDTQYF. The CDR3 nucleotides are TGTGCCAGTACTGCGGGAGGGCACACAGATACGCAGTATTTT.

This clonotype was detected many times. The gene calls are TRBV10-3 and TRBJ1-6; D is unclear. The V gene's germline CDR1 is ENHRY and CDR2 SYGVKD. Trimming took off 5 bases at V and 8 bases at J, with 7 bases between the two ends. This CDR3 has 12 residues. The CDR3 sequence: CAISMEDSPLHF. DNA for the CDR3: TGTGCCATCAGTATGGAGGATTCACCCCTCCACTTT.

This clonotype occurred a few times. The CDR3 coding sequence is TGTGCCAGTAGTATGCGAGGACAGAACAATCAGCCCCAGCATTTT. It yields the protein CASSMRGQNNQPQHF. This chain uses TRBV19 with TRBJ1-5; D possibly corresponds to TRBD1 (6 bases). In germline, CDR1 is LNHDA, CDR2 SQIVND (reference sequence). With 3 bases removed from V and 3 bases from J, the gap between germline ends came to 12 bases. The CDR3 length is 15 residues.

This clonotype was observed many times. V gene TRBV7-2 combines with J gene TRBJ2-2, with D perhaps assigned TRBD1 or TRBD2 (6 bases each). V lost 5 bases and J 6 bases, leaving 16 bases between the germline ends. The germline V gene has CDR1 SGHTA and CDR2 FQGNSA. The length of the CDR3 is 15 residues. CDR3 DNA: TGTGCCAGCAGCCCCTGGGGGCGGGACGCCGGGGAGCTGTTTTTT. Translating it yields CASSPWGRDAGELFF.

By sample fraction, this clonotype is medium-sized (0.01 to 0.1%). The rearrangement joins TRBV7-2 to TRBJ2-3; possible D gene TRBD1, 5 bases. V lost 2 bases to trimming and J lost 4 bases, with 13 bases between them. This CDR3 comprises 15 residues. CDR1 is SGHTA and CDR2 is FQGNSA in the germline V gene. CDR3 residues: CASSLLQGFADTQYF. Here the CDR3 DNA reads TGTGCCAGCAGCTTACTCCAGGGTTTCGCAGATACGCAGTATTTT.

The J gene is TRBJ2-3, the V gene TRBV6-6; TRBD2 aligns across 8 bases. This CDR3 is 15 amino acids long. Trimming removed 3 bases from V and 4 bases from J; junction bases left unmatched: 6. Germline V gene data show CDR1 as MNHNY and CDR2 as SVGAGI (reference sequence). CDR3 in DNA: TGTGCCAGCAGTTATCTCGGACTAGCCTCAGATACGCAGTATTTT. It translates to CASSYLGLASDTQYF.

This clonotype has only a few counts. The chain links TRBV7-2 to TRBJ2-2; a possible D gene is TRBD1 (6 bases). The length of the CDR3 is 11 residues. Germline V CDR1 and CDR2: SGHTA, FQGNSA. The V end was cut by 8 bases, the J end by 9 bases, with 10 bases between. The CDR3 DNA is TGTGCCAGCGCGTGGGACAGGGAGCTGTTTTTT. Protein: CASAWDRELFF.

This CDR3 is CASSLTVAGGSDTQYF. The CDR3 nucleotides read TGTGCCAGCAGCCTTACGGTAGCGGGAGGGTCAGATACGCAGTATTTT. The V gene is TRBV6-2 or TRBV6-3, the J gene TRBJ2-3; 11 positions agree with TRBD2. The CDR3 extends over 16 amino acids. V shed 6 bases and J 4 bases; nucleotides not matched to a gene: 9. Germline values: CDR1 MNHEY, CDR2 SVGEGT.

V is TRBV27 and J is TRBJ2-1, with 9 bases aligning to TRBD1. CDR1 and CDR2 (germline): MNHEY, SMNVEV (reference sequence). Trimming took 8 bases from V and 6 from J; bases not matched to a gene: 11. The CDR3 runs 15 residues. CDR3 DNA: TGTGCCAGCGTTTCCCGGGACAGGGCCTTCAATGAGCAGTTCTTC. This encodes CASVSRDRAFNEQFF.

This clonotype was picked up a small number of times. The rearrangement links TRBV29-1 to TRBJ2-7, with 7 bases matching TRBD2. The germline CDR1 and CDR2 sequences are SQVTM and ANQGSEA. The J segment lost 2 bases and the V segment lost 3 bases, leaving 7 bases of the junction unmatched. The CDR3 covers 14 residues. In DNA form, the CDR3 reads TGCAGCGTTGATTCAGCGGGACGACCCTACGAGCAGTACTTC. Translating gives CSVDSAGRPYEQYF.

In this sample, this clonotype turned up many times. The CDR3 loop reads CASSYSGSLANTQYF. The DNA of the CDR3 is TGTGCCAGCAGTTACTCGGGTTCACTAGCCAATACGCAGTATTTT. V is TRBV6-2 or TRBV6-3 and J is TRBJ2-3; the D gene is possibly TRBD2 (6 bases). The ends were cut back, 0 bases at V and 7 bases at J, with 14 bases in the middle. The CDR3 is 15 residues long. Germline V gives CDR1 MNHEY, CDR2 SVGEGT.

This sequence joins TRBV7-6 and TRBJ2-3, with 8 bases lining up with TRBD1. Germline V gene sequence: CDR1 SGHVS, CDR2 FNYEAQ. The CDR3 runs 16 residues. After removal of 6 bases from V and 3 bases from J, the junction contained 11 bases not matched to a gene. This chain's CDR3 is CASSIQGVYETDTQYF. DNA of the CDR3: TGTGCCAGCAGTATACAGGGGGTATATGAAACAGATACGCAGTATTTT.

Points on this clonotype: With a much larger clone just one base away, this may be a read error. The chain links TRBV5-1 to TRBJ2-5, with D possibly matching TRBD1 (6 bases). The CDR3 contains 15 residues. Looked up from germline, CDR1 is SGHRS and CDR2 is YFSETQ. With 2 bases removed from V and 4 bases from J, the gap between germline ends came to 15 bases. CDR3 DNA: TGCGCCAGCAGCTTCAGACAGGCGAAGGTAGAGACCCAGTACTTC. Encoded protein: CASSFRQAKVETQYF.

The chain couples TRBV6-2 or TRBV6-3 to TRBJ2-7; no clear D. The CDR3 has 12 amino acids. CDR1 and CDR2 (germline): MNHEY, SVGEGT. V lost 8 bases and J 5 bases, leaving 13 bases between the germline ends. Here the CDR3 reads CASSILGHEQYF. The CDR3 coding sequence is TGTGCCAGCTCCATTCTCGGCCACGAGCAGTACTTC.

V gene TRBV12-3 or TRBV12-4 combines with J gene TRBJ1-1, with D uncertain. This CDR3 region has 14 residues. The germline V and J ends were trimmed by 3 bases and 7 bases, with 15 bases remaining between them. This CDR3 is CASSFGPGNREAFF. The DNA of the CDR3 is TGTGCCAGCAGTTTCGGCCCGGGGAATCGTGAAGCTTTCTTT.

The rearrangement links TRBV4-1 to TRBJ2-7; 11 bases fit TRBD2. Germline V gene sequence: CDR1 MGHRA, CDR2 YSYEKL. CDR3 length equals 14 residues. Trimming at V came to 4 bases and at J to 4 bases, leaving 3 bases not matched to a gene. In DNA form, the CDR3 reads TGCGCCAGCAGCCCGACTAGCGGGACTTACGAGCAGTACTTC. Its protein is CASSPTSGTYEQYF.

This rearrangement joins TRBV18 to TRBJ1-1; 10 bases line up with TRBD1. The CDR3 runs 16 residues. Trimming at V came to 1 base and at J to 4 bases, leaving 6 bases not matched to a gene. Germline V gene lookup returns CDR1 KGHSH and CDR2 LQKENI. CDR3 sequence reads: CASSPRGTGEITEAFF. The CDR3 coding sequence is TGTGCCAGCTCACCACGAGGGACAGGGGAAATCACTGAAGCTTTCTTT.